This T cell receptor beta chain came from a study of T cell responses to AZD1222 COVID-19 vaccine. On this clone: The antigen remains unidentified.

Whole-study results and caveats: At study baseline, merely roughly 6 AZD1222 recipients were seropositive. Vaccine-related CD4 TCRs covered spike, predominating at 160-218 and 743-854.

The CDR3 totals 15 residues. Profiled with immunoSEQ multiplex PCR; TCRdb holds only in-frame clones, not every one. Of 88,000 or so clones listed, roughly 89% are singletons. This sequence joins TRBV21-1 and TRBJ2-5; the table's TRBD1 call for D was not verified on the DNA. TRBV21-1 is tagged as a pseudogene. The TCR sequence derives from an adult who received the AZD1222 COVID-19 vaccine. Sample: peripheral blood, taken 28 days after the second AZD1222 dose. CDR3 sequence (DNA): TGTGCCAGCAGCATTCGGACAGGGCGGGTTGAGACCCAGTACTTC. This translates into CASSIRTGRVETQYF.